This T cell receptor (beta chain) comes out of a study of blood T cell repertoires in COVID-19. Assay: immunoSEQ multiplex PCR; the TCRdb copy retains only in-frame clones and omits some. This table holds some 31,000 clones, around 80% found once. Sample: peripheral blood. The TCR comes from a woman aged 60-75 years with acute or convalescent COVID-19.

CDR3 nucleotides: TGTGCCAGCAGCTCGGGGTACACTGAAGCTTTCTTT. Translated: CASSSGYTEAFF. The chain couples TRBV11-2 to TRBJ1-1; D gene ambiguous. Germline assignment: CDR1 SGHAT and CDR2 FQNNGV. The length of the CDR3 is 12 residues. V lost 4 bases to trimming and J lost 3 bases, with 6 bases between them.